Included here is one T cell receptor (beta chain) sequence, with context. This entry comes from a study of blood T cell repertoires in COVID-19. Authors' data handling: Reference gene primers were amplified, and this amplification served to estimate nucleated cell counts. TCRdb's copy holds only in-frame clones and misses some; the assay was immunoSEQ multiplex PCR. That table supplies the V and J calls and clone size; D and trimming were determined from the DNA. Of 240,000 or so clones listed, around 87% were seen once; the top ten hold around 3.3%. Per the germline V gene, CDR1 is LNHDA and CDR2 is SQIVND (reference sequence). V was trimmed by 5 bases and J by 2 bases, leaving 10 bases between them. CDR3 length equals 14 residues.

The chain couples TRBV19 to TRBJ1-5, with D unclear. This clonotype was sampled from a woman aged 40 to 50 with acute COVID-19. Material for sequencing was PBMCs or T cells enriched from blood (not recorded which). DNA for the CDR3: TGTGCCAGTAGTGCCCGGGGAGGCAATCAGCCCCAGCATTTT. Translated, it gives CASSARGGNQPQHF.